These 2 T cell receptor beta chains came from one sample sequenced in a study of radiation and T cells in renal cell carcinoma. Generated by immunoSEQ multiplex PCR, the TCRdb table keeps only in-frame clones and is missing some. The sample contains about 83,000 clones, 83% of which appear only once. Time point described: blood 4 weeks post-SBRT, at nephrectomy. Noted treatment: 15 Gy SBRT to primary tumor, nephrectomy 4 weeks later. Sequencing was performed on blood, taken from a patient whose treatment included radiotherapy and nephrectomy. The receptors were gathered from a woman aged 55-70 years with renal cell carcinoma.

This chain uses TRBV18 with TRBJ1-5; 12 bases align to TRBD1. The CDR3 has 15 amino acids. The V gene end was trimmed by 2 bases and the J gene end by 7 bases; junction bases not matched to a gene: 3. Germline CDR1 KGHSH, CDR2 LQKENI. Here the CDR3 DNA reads TGTGCCAGCTCACCATTGGGACAGGGGGCGCAGCCCCAGCATTTT. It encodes CASSPLGQGAQPQHF.

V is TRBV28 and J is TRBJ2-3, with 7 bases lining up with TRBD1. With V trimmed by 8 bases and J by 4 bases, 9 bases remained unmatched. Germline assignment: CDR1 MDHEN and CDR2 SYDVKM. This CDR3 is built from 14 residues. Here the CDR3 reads CASGNRQGPDTQYF. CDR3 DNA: TGTGCCAGCGGGAACAGACAGGGACCAGATACGCAGTATTTT.